This T cell receptor (beta chain) stems from a study of cytomegalovirus exposure and HLA in healthy donors. Study at large: Sequencing of around 200 million T cells in an earlier analysis found 95 million to 120 million unique TCR beta sequences.

The CDR3 loop spans 16 amino acids. The V end was cut by 0 bases, the J end by 7 bases, with 16 bases between. CDR1 ENHRY and CDR2 SYGVKD come from the germline V gene. Study-level results: In a later analysis, a genetic analysis reported fewer productive-TCR N-insertions in an Asian-associated ancestry cluster than the cohort average.

Remarks on this clone: What it recognizes is unknown.

Primers for the PCR totalled 60 Vbeta and 13 Jbeta. Method: immunoSEQ multiplex PCR; TCRdb's copy keeps in-frame clones and lacks some. The table lists tens of thousands of clones, approximately 70% of them singletons, with approximately 2.3% in the top ten. The sample taken for sequencing was PBMCs. The receptor was isolated from a man aged 25-45 years in good health and CMV-seronegative. V and J are TRBV10-3 and TRBJ2-1, with D tentatively TRBD2 (5 bases). In DNA, the CDR3 is TGTGCCATCAGTGAGTCGATATTGGCTAGCTGGAATGAGCAGTTCTTC. As protein: CAISESILASWNEQFF.